These 30 T cell receptor beta chains share one sample of origin, sequenced in a study of Ad26.COV2.S vaccination and SARS-CoV-2 variants. The method was immunoSEQ multiplex PCR; TCRdb's version includes in-frame clones alone and lacks a portion of them. The repertoire holds roughly 300,000 clones, around 89% seen once, with just under 5% in the top ten. As for treatment: over 15 received Ad26.COV2.S at low or high dose, single or two shots; about five received placebo; per-sample allocation not given. Each sample was drawn 63 days after the first injection (of vaccine or placebo). Sequencing used peripheral blood, obtained in a trial of Ad26.COV2.S vaccine versus placebo. The source is a person aged 18-60 years who received the Ad26.COV2.S COVID-19 vaccine or a placebo.

This clone has a single count. This chain joins TRBV5-1 and TRBJ2-6; D not resolved. This CDR3 contains 14 residues. The V and J ends lost 0 bases and 1 base respectively, with 2 bases between them. CDR1 and CDR2 from the germline V gene are SGHRS and YFSETQ. The CDR3: CASSLGSGANVLTF. As DNA, the CDR3 is TGCGCCAGCAGCTTGGGTTCTGGGGCCAACGTCCTGACTTTC.

This chain joins TRBV3-1 (or the pseudogene TRBV3-2) and TRBJ1-1, with TRBD1 matching over 10 bases. The CDR3 runs 15 residues. With V trimmed by 6 bases and J by 5 bases, 9 bases remained unmatched. Germline-derived CDR1 and CDR2 are LGHDT and YNNKEL (reference sequence). The CDR3, as DNA: TGTGCCAGCAGTCCCTACCGGACAGGGGGAACTGAAGCTTTCTTT. Amino acids: CASSPYRTGGTEAFF.

The rearrangement links TRBV3-1 (or the pseudogene TRBV3-2) to TRBJ1-4; D is ambiguous. CDR1 and CDR2 from the germline V gene are LGHDT and YNNKEL (reference sequence). V shed 8 bases and J shed 0 bases, with 10 bases lying between them. This CDR3 is 14 amino acids long. The CDR3 loop is CASGGGATNEKLFF. Written as DNA, the CDR3 is TGTGCCAGCGGAGGCGGCGCAACTAATGAAAAACTGTTTTTT.

This chain connects TRBV19 to TRBJ1-1, with D hard to call. V lost 5 bases and J lost 3, with 13 bases in between. The CDR3 sequence is 14 residues long. In germline, CDR1 is LNHDA, CDR2 SQIVND (reference sequence). The CDR3 DNA follows: TGTGCCAGTAGTCCGCGGAGACAAGACACTGAAGCTTTCTTT. Translation gives CASSPRRQDTEAFF.

The chain couples TRBV28 to TRBJ2-5, with D unclear. The germline gives CDR1 MDHEN, CDR2 SYDVKM. The germline V and J ends were trimmed by 2 bases and 7 bases, with 11 bases remaining between them. The CDR3 covers 13 residues. Here the CDR3 DNA reads TGTGCCAGCAGTTTAGAGGAGTCTAGGACCCAGTACTTC. Its translation: CASSLEESRTQYF. Full variable domain (missing parts from reference TRBV28 and TRBJ2-5): DVKVTQSSRYLVKRTGEKVFLECVQDMDHENMFWYRQDPGLGLRLIYFSYDVKMKEKGDIPEGYSVSREKKERFSLILESASTNQTSMYLCASSLEESRTQYFGPGTRLLVL.

V is TRBV5-4 and J is TRBJ2-5; D unclear. The V and J ends lost 0 bases and 7 bases respectively, with 13 bases between them. This CDR3 is 14 amino acids long. Germline V gives CDR1 SGHNT, CDR2 YYREEE (reference sequence). CDR3 coding DNA: TGTGCCAGCAGCTTGGGGACGGACCAACGGACCCAGTACTTC. This translates into CASSLGTDQRTQYF. Complete variable domain (other parts from reference TRBV5-4 and TRBJ2-5): ETGVTQSPTHLIKTRGQQVTLRCSSQSGHNTVSWYQQALGQGPQFIFQYYREEENGRGNFPPRFSGLQFPNYSSELNVNALELDDSALYLCASSLGTDQRTQYFGPGTRLLVL.

The rearrangement links TRBV20-1 to TRBJ1-2; tentatively, D is TRBD1 (5 bases). V was clipped by 3 bases and J by 2 bases, with 16 bases between them. Per the germline V gene, CDR1 is DFQATT and CDR2 is SNEGSKA (reference sequence). This CDR3 comprises 15 residues. This CDR3 reads CSASKGRGMNYGYTF. The CDR3 DNA reads TGCAGTGCTAGTAAGGGACGAGGTATGAACTATGGCTACACCTTC.

Only one count was recorded for this clone. CDR3 loop: CASSQERTNNEQFF. As DNA, the CDR3 is TGTGCCAGCAGCCAAGAGCGAACCAACAATGAGCAGTTCTTC. The V and J genes are TRBV4-2 and TRBJ2-1; D is undetermined. Trimming took 0 bases from V and 5 from J, leaving 8 bases between them. The CDR3 consists of 14 residues. Germline-derived CDR1 and CDR2 are LGHNA and YNFKEQ.

V usage is TRBV18 and J usage is TRBJ2-3; 10 bases match TRBD1. In germline, CDR1 is KGHSH, CDR2 LQKENI. V dropped 3 bases and J dropped 5; count of bases not matched to a gene: 8. The CDR3 runs 16 residues. The CDR3 region has the DNA TGTGCCAGCTCACCCATCGAGACAGGGGGCAAAGATACGCAGTATTTT. The encoded protein is CASSPIETGGKDTQYF. Full variable domain (missing parts from reference TRBV18 and TRBJ2-3): NAGVMQNPRHLVRRRGQEARLRCSPMKGHSHVYWYRQLPEEGLKFMVYLQKENIIDESGMPKERFSAEFPKEGPSILRIQQVVRGDSAAYFCASSPIETGGKDTQYFGPGTRLTVL.

V gene TRBV28 combines with J gene TRBJ1-1; 8 bases are shared with TRBD1. V gave up 4 bases and J gave up 5 bases; unmatched junction bases: 6. Germline-derived CDR1 and CDR2 are MDHEN and SYDVKM. The CDR3 extends over 14 amino acids. The CDR3 nucleotides are TGTGCCAGCAGTTCAGGACAGGGAGGGACTGAAGCTTTCTTT. As protein: CASSSGQGGTEAFF.

The chain is built from TRBV29-1 and TRBJ2-7; TRBD2 agrees at 7 bases. The CDR3 contains 13 residues. V lost 7 bases and J lost 3; bases outside the gene matches: 9. Per germline, CDR1 SQVTM and CDR2 ANQGSEA. The DNA for the CDR3 is TGCAGCGCCCGCGGGGGATCGGGCTACGAGCAGTACTTC. Amino acids: CSARGGSGYEQYF.

The CDR3 loop reads CASSLGITGELFF. Written as DNA, the CDR3 is TGTGCCAGCAGCTTAGGGATCACCGGGGAGCTGTTTTTT. The V call is TRBV7-2, the J call TRBJ2-2, with D unresolved. Germline assignment: CDR1 SGHTA and CDR2 FQGNSA. The ends were cut back, 1 base at V and 4 bases at J, with 4 bases in the middle. This CDR3 is built from 13 residues. Full variable domain (missing parts from reference TRBV7-2 and TRBJ2-2): GAGVSQSPSNKVTEKGKDVELRCDPISGHTALYWYRQSLGQGLEFLIYFQGNSAPDKSGLPSDRFSAERTGGSVSTLTIQRTQQEDSAVYLCASSLGITGELFFGEGSRLTVL.

This chain uses TRBV20-1 with TRBJ1-1; unclear D gene. The CDR3 is made up of 16 amino acids. CDR1 DFQATT and CDR2 SNEGSKA come from the germline V gene (reference sequence). Trimming took 3 bases from V and 4 from J, leaving 21 bases between them. The CDR3 DNA reads TGCAGTGCTAGTAGGGAGATGGCGTGGGTTGTCACTGAAGCTTTCTTT. Protein: CSASREMAWVVTEAFF.

J is TRBJ2-5 and V is TRBV28; 9 bases are a match to TRBD2. With 5 bases clipped from V and 3 bases from J, the junction kept 7 bases outside the gene matches. Germline CDR1 is MDHEN and CDR2 is SYDVKM. The CDR3 has 15 residues. The CDR3 sequence: CASSPRAGGKETQYF. The CDR3 coding sequence is TGTGCCAGCAGTCCCCGGGCGGGAGGGAAAGAGACCCAGTACTTC.

This sequence joins TRBV27 and TRBJ1-1; TRBD1 matches at 7 bases. Germline CDR1 MNHEY, CDR2 SMNVEV (reference sequence). V lost 6 bases and J lost 5; bases outside the gene matches: 9. The CDR3 spans 14 residues. CDR3 protein: CASRDRGRRTEAFF. The CDR3 coding sequence is TGTGCCAGCAGGGATAGGGGGCGTAGGACTGAAGCTTTCTTT.

V is TRBV14 and J is TRBJ2-3; 8 nucleotides align to TRBD2. This CDR3 contains 20 residues. CDR1 and CDR2 (germline): SGHDN, FVKESK. V trimming: 0 bases; J trimming: 2 bases; junction bases outside the gene matches: 16. CDR3 DNA sequence: TGTGCCAGCAGCCAAGATTTCGTCCAGCGGGAGACTCACGACACAGATACGCAGTATTTT. It is translated as CASSQDFVQRETHDTDTQYF.

This clone was found a few times. V and J are TRBV5-4 and TRBJ1-6; D uncertain. The CDR3 sequence is 15 residues long. Trimming removed 4 bases at V and 0 bases at J, with 8 bases between. Per germline, CDR1 SGHNT and CDR2 YYREEE (reference sequence). The CDR3 reads CASSAVGSYNSPLHF. The CDR3 bases are TGTGCCAGCAGCGCAGTGGGCTCCTATAATTCACCCCTCCACTTT.

This chain uses TRBV29-1 with TRBJ2-3, with a possible D match to TRBD2 (6 bases). Trimming pared 4 bases from V and 1 base from J, leaving 15 bases between. Germline CDR1 is SQVTM and CDR2 is ANQGSEA. The CDR3 runs 15 residues. The CDR3 reads CSVGEGLFGTDTQYF. In DNA form, the CDR3 reads TGCAGCGTTGGGGAAGGACTATTCGGCACAGATACGCAGTATTTT.

This clone was counted once. The V gene is TRBV28, the J gene TRBJ1-1; a possible D gene is TRBD1 (5 bases). Germline CDR1 MDHEN, CDR2 SYDVKM. The CDR3 is made up of 13 amino acids. Trimming took 6 bases from V and 1 from J, leaving 9 bases between them. The CDR3, as DNA: TGTGCCAGCAGCCCTGGGACGAACACTGAAGCTTTCTTT. Translating it yields CASSPGTNTEAFF.

This rearrangement joins TRBV5-1 to TRBJ1-1; no firm D call. Per the germline V gene, CDR1 is SGHRS and CDR2 is YFSETQ. The CDR3 runs 15 residues. Between the trimmed V and J ends, which lost 1 base and 0 bases, there was a span of 10 bases. As DNA, the CDR3 is TGCGCCAGCAGCTTGACCCCGGGCATGAACACTGAAGCTTTCTTT. This encodes CASSLTPGMNTEAFF.

The chain joins TRBV18 to TRBJ2-1; possibly TRBD1 for D (6 bases). The CDR3 runs 15 residues. Per the germline V gene, CDR1 is KGHSH and CDR2 is LQKENI. V shed 4 bases and J shed 2 bases, with 12 bases lying between them. CDR3 amino acids: CASSLRDITYNEQFF. Written as DNA, the CDR3 is TGTGCCAGCTCACTCCGGGACATCACCTACAATGAGCAGTTCTTC.

The V and J genes are TRBV5-5 and TRBJ2-3; 10 bases match TRBD2. Looked up from germline, CDR1 is SGHKS and CDR2 is YYEKEE (reference sequence). V shed 0 bases and J 4 bases; nucleotides not matched to a gene: 5. This CDR3 comprises 16 residues. The CDR3 nucleotides read TGTGCCAGCAGCTTGGAGCGGGAGGGTGAGGCAGATACGCAGTATTTT. Its protein product is CASSLEREGEADTQYF.

This clone was seen once. V is TRBV2 and J is TRBJ1-4; 10 nucleotides align to TRBD1. CDR3 length: 15 residues. From germline, CDR1 is SNHLY and CDR2 FYNNEI. The ends lost 5 bases at V and 7 bases at J; junction bases unmatched: 7. CDR3 amino acids: CASSLTGGGIEKLFF. The CDR3 nucleotides are TGTGCCAGCAGTTTGACAGGGGGCGGAATTGAAAAACTGTTTTTT.

The rearrangement uses TRBV9 and TRBJ2-2, with 11 bases lining up with TRBD2. The germline CDR1 and CDR2 sequences are SGDLS and YYNGEE. The CDR3 runs 16 residues. V was clipped by 2 bases and J by 5 bases; unmatched bases: 5. CDR3 bases: TGTGCCAGCAGCGTTAGCGGGAGGGCCGGAACCGGGGAGCTGTTTTTT. Its translation is CASSVSGRAGTGELFF.

DNA for the CDR3: TGTGCCAGCAGCGTAGAGTCTAGCGGGGGGGCCGTGGCAGATACGCAGTATTTT. It is translated as CASSVESSGGAVADTQYF. The V gene is TRBV9, the J gene TRBJ2-3; 12 bases line up with TRBD2. Germline-derived CDR1 and CDR2 are SGDLS and YYNGEE. Trimming cost V 0 bases and J 4 bases; bases outside gene matches: 9. This CDR3 is built from 18 residues.

The CDR3 loop is CASSLGGTDQQFF. The CDR3 nucleotides read TGTGCCAGCAGCTTAGGGGGGACGGATCAGCAGTTCTTC. The genes are TRBV13 and TRBJ2-1; D may match TRBD1 or TRBD2 (5 bases each). Trimming left V 0 bases short and J 11 bases short, with 11 bases between. CDR3 length equals 13 residues. CDR1 and CDR2 from the germline V gene are PRHDT and FYEKMQ (reference sequence).

The V call is TRBV6-2 or TRBV6-3, the J call TRBJ2-1; D is perhaps TRBD2 (6 bases). This CDR3 is built from 16 residues. Germline CDR1 reads MNHEY; CDR2 reads SVGEGT. V was cut by 6 bases and J by 4 bases, with 19 bases left in between. CDR3 in amino acids: CASSLSLAWAYNEQFF. The DNA of the CDR3 is TGTGCCAGCAGCCTAAGCCTAGCGTGGGCTTACAATGAGCAGTTCTTC.

The rearrangement links TRBV5-1 to TRBJ2-2; D is ambiguous. The germline V gene encodes CDR1 SGHRS and CDR2 YFSETQ. Trimming took 3 bases from V and 0 from J, leaving 6 bases between them. CDR3 size: 14 residues. The CDR3 here is CASSYSANTGELFF. The DNA of the CDR3 is TGCGCCAGCAGCTATTCCGCGAACACCGGGGAGCTGTTTTTT.

The count of this clone is one. The chain is built from TRBV29-1 and TRBJ2-5; 7 nucleotides agree with TRBD2. Losses at the gene ends were 7 bases for V and 2 bases for J; bases not matched to a gene: 7. Germline V CDR1 and CDR2: SQVTM, ANQGSEA. The CDR3 length is 13 residues. The CDR3 region is CSDAWGGQETQYF. DNA of the CDR3: TGCAGCGATGCTTGGGGGGGGCAAGAGACCCAGTACTTC.

Worth noting for this clone: Within the sample, other DNA sequences also encode this same CDR3. J is TRBJ2-2 and V is TRBV5-1; D not resolved. Trimming took 4 bases from V and 2 from J, leaving 9 bases between them. This CDR3 comprises 14 residues. Looked up from germline, CDR1 is SGHRS and CDR2 is YFSETQ. The CDR3 nucleotides read TGCGCCAGCAGCCGACGCTCAAACACCGGGGAGCTGTTTTTT. Translating it yields CASSRRSNTGELFF.